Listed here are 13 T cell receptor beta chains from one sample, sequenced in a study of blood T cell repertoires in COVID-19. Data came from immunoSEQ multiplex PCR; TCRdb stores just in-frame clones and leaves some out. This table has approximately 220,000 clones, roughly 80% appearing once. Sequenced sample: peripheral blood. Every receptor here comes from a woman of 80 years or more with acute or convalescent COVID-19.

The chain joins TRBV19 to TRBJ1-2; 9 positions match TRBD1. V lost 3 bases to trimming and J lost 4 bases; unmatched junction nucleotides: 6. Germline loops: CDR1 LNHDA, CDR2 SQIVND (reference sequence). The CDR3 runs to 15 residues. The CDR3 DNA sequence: TGTGCCAGTAGTATTTGGGGACAGGGTGCCTATGGCTACACCTTC. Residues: CASSIWGQGAYGYTF.

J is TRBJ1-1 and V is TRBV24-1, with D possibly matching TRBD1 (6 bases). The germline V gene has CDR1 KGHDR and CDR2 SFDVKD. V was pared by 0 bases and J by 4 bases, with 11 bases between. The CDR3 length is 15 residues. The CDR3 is CATSDLQQGCTEAFF. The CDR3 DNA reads TGTGCCACCAGTGATTTGCAGCAGGGGTGCACTGAAGCTTTCTTT.

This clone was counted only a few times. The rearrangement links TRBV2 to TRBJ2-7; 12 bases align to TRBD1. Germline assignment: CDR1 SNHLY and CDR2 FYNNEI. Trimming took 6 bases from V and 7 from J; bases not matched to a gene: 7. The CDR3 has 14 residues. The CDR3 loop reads CASSPGQGAEEQYF. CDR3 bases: TGTGCCAGCAGCCCGGGACAGGGGGCTGAAGAGCAGTACTTC.

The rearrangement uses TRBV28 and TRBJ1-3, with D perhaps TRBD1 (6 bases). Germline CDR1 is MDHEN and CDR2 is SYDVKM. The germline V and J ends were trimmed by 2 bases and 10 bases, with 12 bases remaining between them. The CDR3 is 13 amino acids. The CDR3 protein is CASSLEIRGTIYF. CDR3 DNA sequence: TGTGCCAGCAGTTTAGAGATCAGGGGAACCATATATTTT. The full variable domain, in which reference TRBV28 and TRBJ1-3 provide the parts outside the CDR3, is DVKVTQSSRYLVKRTGEKVFLECVQDMDHENMFWYRQDPGLGLRLIYFSYDVKMKEKGDIPEGYSVSREKKERFSLILESASTNQTSMYLCASSLEIRGTIYFGEGSWLTVV.

CDR3 amino acids: CSVELLQGDGVQETQYF. CDR3 nucleotides: TGCAGCGTTGAACTTCTCCAGGGCGATGGTGTGCAAGAGACCCAGTACTTC. The rearrangement links TRBV29-1 to TRBJ2-5; tentative D call: TRBD1 (5 bases). Between the trimmed V and J ends, which lost 2 bases and 2 bases, there was a span of 21 bases. The CDR3 runs to 17 residues. Per germline, CDR1 SQVTM and CDR2 ANQGSEA.

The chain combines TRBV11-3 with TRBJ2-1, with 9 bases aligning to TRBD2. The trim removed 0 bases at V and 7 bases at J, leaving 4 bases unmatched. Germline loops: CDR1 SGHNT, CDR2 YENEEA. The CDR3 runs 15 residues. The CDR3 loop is CASSLELAGLNEQFF. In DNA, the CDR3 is TGTGCCAGCAGCTTAGAACTAGCGGGCCTAAATGAGCAGTTCTTC.

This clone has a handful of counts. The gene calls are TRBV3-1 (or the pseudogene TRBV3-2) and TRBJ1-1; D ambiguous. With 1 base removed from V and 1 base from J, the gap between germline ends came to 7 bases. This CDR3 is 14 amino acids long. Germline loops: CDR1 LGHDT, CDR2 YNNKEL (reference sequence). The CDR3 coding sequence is TGTGCCAGCAGCCAAGTTTCGGGGAACACTGAAGCTTTCTTT. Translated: CASSQVSGNTEAFF.

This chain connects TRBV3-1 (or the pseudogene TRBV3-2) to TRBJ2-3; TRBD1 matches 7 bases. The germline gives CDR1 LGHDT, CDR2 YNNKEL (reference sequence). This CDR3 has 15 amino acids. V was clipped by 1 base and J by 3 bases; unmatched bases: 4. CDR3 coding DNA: TGTGCCAGCAGCCAAGGACGACAGGGAACAGATACGCAGTATTTT. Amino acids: CASSQGRQGTDTQYF.

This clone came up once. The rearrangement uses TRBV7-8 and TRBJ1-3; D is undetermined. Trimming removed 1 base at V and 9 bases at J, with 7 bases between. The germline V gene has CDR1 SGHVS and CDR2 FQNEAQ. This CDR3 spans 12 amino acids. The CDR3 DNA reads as TGTGCCAGCAGCTTAGAATACGGCACCATATATTTT. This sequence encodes CASSLEYGTIYF.

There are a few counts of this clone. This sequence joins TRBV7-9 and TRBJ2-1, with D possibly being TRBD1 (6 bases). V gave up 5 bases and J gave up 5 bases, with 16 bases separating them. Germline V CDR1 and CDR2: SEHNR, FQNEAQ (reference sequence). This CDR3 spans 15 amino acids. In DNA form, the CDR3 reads TGTGCCAGCAGCGTACAGGGATCCTACGACAATGAGCAGTTCTTC. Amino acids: CASSVQGSYDNEQFF. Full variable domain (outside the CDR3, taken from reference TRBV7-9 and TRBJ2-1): DTGVSQNPRHKITKRGQNVTFRCDPISEHNRLYWYRQTLGQGPEFLTYFQNEAQLEKSRLLSDRFSAERPKGSFSTLEIQRTEQGDSAMYLCASSVQGSYDNEQFFGPGTRLTVL.

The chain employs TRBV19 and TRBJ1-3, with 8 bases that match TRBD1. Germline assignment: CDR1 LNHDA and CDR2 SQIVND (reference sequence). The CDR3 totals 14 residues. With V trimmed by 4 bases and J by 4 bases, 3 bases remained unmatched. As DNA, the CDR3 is TGTGCCAGTAGTACAGGGGGCGAGGGAAACACCATATATTTT. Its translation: CASSTGGEGNTIYF.

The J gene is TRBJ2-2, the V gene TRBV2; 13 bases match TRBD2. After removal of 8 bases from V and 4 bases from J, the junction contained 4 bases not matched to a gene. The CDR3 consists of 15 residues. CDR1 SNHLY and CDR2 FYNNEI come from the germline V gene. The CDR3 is CASRTSGGVTGELFF. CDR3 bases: TGTGCCAGCCGTACTAGCGGGGGGGTCACCGGGGAGCTGTTTTTT.

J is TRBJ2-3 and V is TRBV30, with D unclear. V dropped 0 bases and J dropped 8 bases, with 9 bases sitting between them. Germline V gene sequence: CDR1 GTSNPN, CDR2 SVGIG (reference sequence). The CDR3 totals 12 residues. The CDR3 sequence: CAWSVQKVTQYF. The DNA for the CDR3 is TGTGCCTGGAGTGTACAGAAGGTTACGCAGTATTTT.